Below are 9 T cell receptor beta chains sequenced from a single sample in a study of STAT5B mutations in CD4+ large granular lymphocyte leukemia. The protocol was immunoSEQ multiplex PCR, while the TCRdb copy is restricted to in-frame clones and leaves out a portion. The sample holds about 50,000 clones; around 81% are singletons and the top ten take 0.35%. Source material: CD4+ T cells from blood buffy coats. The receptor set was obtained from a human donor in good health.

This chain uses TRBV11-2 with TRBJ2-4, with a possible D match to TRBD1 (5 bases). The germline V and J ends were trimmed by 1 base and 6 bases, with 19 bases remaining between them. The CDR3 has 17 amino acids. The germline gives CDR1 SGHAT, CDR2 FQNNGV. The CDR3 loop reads CASSLAREGADRNIQYF. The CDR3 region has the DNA TGTGCCAGCAGCTTAGCCCGTGAAGGCGCAGACAGAAACATTCAGTACTTC.

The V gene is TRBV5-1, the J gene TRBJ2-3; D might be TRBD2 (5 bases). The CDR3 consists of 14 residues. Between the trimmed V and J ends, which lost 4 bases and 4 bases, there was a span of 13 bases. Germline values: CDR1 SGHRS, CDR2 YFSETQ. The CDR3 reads CASSLGLDADTQYF. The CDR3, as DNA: TGCGCCAGCAGCCTAGGACTCGATGCAGATACGCAGTATTTT. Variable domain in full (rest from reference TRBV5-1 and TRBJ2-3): KAGVTQTPRYLIKTRGQQVTLSCSPISGHRSVSWYQQTPGQGLQFLFEYFSETQRNKGNFPGRFSGRQFSNSRSEMNVSTLELGDSALYLCASSLGLDADTQYFGPGTRLTVL.

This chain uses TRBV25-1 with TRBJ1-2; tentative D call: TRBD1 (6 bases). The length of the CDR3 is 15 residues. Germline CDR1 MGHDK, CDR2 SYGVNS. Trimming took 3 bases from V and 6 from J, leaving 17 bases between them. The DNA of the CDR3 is TGTGCCAGCAGTGATCGTACCAGGGGTAGGGATGGCTACACCTTC. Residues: CASSDRTRGRDGYTF.

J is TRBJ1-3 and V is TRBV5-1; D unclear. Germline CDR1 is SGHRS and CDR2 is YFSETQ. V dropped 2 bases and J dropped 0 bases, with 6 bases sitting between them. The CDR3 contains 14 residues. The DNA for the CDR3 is TGCGCCAGCAGCTTTGACAACTCTGGAAACACCATATATTTT. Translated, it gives CASSFDNSGNTIYF.

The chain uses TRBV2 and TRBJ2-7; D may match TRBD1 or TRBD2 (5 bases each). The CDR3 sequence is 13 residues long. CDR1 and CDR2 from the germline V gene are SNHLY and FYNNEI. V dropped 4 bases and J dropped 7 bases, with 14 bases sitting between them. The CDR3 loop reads CASSGTVGREQYF. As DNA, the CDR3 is TGTGCCAGCAGTGGGACGGTGGGACGGGAGCAGTACTTC.

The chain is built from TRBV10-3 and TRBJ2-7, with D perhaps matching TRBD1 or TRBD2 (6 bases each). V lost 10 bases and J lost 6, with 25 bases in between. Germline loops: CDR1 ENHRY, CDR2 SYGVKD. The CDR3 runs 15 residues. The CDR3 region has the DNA TGTGCCACCCTTCCGAGGGGGGATCTGTGGTCCGAGCAGTACTTC. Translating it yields CATLPRGDLWSEQYF.

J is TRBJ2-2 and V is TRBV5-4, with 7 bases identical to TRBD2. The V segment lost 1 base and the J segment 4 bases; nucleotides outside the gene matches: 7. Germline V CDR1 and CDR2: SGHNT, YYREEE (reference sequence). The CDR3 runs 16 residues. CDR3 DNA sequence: TGTGCCAGCAGCTTGAAAGCGGGGTCGGGCACCGGGGAGCTGTTTTTT. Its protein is CASSLKAGSGTGELFF.

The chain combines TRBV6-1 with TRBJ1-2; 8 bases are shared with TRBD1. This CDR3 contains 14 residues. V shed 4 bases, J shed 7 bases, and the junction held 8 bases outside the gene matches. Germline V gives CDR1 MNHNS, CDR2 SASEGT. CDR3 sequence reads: CASSGRQGAGGYTF. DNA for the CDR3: TGTGCCAGCAGTGGCCGGCAGGGGGCCGGTGGCTACACCTTC.

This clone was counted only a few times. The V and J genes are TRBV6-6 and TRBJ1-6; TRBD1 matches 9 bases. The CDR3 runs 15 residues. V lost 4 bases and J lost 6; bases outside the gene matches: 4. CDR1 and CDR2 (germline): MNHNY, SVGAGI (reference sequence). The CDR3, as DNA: TGTGCCAGCAGTTTGGGACAGGGAATTAATTCACCCCTCCACTTT. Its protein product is CASSLGQGINSPLHF.